These 15 T cell receptor beta chains were all obtained from the same sample, sequenced in a study of blood T cell repertoires in COVID-19. This table comes from immunoSEQ multiplex PCR, and its TCRdb copy is limited to in-frame clones, with some not included. The sample carries some 210,000 clones, 81% recorded once. The sequenced sample consisted of PBMCs or T cells enriched from blood (not recorded which). These receptors were collected from a man in his forties or fifties who had recovered from COVID-19.

The chain recombines TRBV11-2 with TRBJ2-7, with 8 bases that match TRBD2. J gave up 4 bases and V 1 base, and 0 bases lay outside the gene matches. Looked up from germline, CDR1 is SGHAT and CDR2 is FQNNGV. This CDR3 region has 13 residues. The CDR3 loop reads CASSLVAGYEQYF. In nucleotides, the CDR3 is TGTGCCAGCAGCTTAGTAGCGGGGTACGAGCAGTACTTC.

The chain couples TRBV30 to TRBJ2-1, with TRBD2 matching 11 bases. The CDR3 runs to 16 residues. Germline V CDR1 and CDR2: GTSNPN, SVGIG (reference sequence). With V trimmed by 7 bases and J by 4 bases, 12 bases remained unmatched. The CDR3, as DNA: TGTGCCTTATTAGCGGGAGGGGTTACGGGTTACAATGAGCAGTTCTTC. Its protein product is CALLAGGVTGYNEQFF.

Written as DNA, the CDR3 is TGTGCCAGCAGTTTTTTTACAGGGGGGGTCACCGGGGAGCTGTTTTTT. This encodes CASSFFTGGVTGELFF. The gene calls are TRBV28 and TRBJ2-2; D may be TRBD1 (8 bases). CDR3 length: 16 amino acids. CDR1 is MDHEN and CDR2 is SYDVKM in the germline V gene. V lost 3 bases to trimming and J lost 4 bases, with 15 bases between them.

This chain links TRBV9 with TRBJ2-5, with D unclear. Deletions cut 4 bases from V and 2 bases from J, with 6 bases between. Germline CDR1 is SGDLS and CDR2 is YYNGEE. CDR3 size: 12 residues. The CDR3 DNA reads TGTGCCAGCAGCCCTAATCAAGAGACCCAGTACTTC. Amino acids: CASSPNQETQYF.

This clone appeared a few times. The rearrangement links TRBV2 to TRBJ1-1; D perhaps matches TRBD1 (6 bases). The CDR3 covers 13 residues. Germline V gene sequence: CDR1 SNHLY, CDR2 FYNNEI. Trimming cost V 11 bases and J 0 bases, with 13 bases left between them. The CDR3 is CAARTEMNTEAFF. CDR3 coding DNA: TGTGCCGCGCGGACAGAGATGAACACTGAAGCTTTCTTT.

The J gene is TRBJ2-4, the V gene TRBV3-1 (or the pseudogene TRBV3-2), with a weak D call TRBD2 (5 bases). Between the trimmed V and J ends, which lost 4 bases and 8 bases, there was a span of 18 bases. Germline V gene data show CDR1 as LGHDT and CDR2 as YNNKEL (reference sequence). CDR3 length: 15 residues. CDR3 region: CASSPNGNPGDIQYF. The CDR3 DNA follows: TGTGCCAGCAGCCCGAATGGAAACCCCGGGGACATTCAGTACTTC.

This chain links TRBV28 with TRBJ1-5; no reliable D call. Germline assignment: CDR1 MDHEN and CDR2 SYDVKM. The CDR3 is made up of 16 amino acids. The V end was cut by 7 bases, the J end by 4 bases, with 20 bases between. The CDR3 sequence: CASTSRKTNPNQPQHF. CDR3 sequence (DNA): TGTGCCAGCACCTCCCGGAAGACAAACCCTAATCAGCCCCAGCATTTT.

The CDR3 bases are TGTGCCAGCAGCACCCGTGGGGCGGTCGAGCAGTACTTC. Its translation: CASSTRGAVEQYF. The chain recombines TRBV7-3 with TRBJ2-7; perhaps TRBD1 as D (5 bases). V shed 5 bases and J shed 6 bases, with 14 bases lying between them. This CDR3 contains 13 residues. In germline, CDR1 is SGHTA, CDR2 FQGTGA.

This chain joins TRBV7-9 and TRBJ1-1; D unclear. Germline V gene data show CDR1 as SEHNR and CDR2 as FQNEAQ (reference sequence). This CDR3 region has 14 residues. Trimming stripped 5 bases from V and 10 bases from J, with 20 bases between. In nucleotides, the CDR3 is TGTGCCAGCAGCCGAGGTTCCGATGGCCCCCGAGCTTTCTTT. Protein product: CASSRGSDGPRAFF.

CDR3 protein: CASRGQLAGVTDTQYF. The CDR3 DNA sequence: TGTGCCAGCAGGGGCCAACTAGCGGGAGTCACAGATACGCAGTATTTT. The chain carries TRBV6-6 and TRBJ2-3, with 11 bases lining up with TRBD2. The CDR3 extends over 16 amino acids. Trimming removed 6 bases from V and 2 bases from J; junction bases left unmatched: 7. Germline lookup yields CDR1 MNHNY and CDR2 SVGAGI (reference sequence).

The chain carries TRBV7-9 and TRBJ2-5; D is uncertain. The V gene lost 1 base and the J gene lost 7 bases, with 10 bases spanning the gap. CDR1 is SEHNR, CDR2 FQNEAQ, per germline (reference sequence). The CDR3 sequence is 13 residues long. The CDR3 nucleotides read TGTGCCAGCAGCTTAGGAGGTTTGGGGACCCAGTACTTC. Amino acids: CASSLGGLGTQYF.

The genes are TRBV5-1 and TRBJ2-7; TRBD1 matches 7 bases. With 4 bases clipped from V and 6 bases from J, the junction kept 13 bases outside the gene matches. Germline CDR1 reads SGHRS; CDR2 reads YFSETQ. The CDR3 has 15 amino acids. The CDR3 nucleotides read TGCGCCAGCAGCATGACAGGGTTTGAGGTGTCCGAGCAGTACTTC. This translates into CASSMTGFEVSEQYF.

The table lists this clone with a few counts. The V and J genes are TRBV15 and TRBJ1-2; 7 bases align to TRBD1. The CDR3 runs to 15 residues. CDR1 and CDR2 (germline): LNHNV, YYDKDF (reference sequence). V lost 0 bases, J lost 2 bases, and 3 bases stayed unmatched. The CDR3 is CATSREQGRNYGYTF. For the CDR3, the DNA is TGTGCCACCAGCAGAGAACAGGGGAGGAACTATGGCTACACCTTC.

The gene calls are TRBV4-1 and TRBJ2-3, with 10 nucleotides matching TRBD2. The CDR3 totals 18 residues. J lost 0 bases, V lost 4 bases, and 10 bases had no gene match. Germline V lookup: CDR1 MGHRA, CDR2 YSYEKL. The CDR3 is CASSRFTRTSGSTDTQYF. The CDR3 DNA is TGCGCCAGCAGCCGATTTACGCGGACTAGCGGAAGCACAGATACGCAGTATTTT.

The rearrangement uses TRBV27 and TRBJ1-2; 7 bases are a match to TRBD1. The J segment lost 4 bases and the V segment lost 6 bases, leaving 8 bases of the junction unmatched. The CDR3 consists of 14 residues. Germline lookup yields CDR1 MNHEY and CDR2 SMNVEV (reference sequence). DNA for the CDR3: TGTGCCAGCAGCAAACCGGGACAGAGCTATGGCTACACCTTC. This translates into CASSKPGQSYGYTF.